The clone carrying this T cell receptor (beta chain) was seen more than once but under ten times. The record originates from a study of blood T cell repertoires in COVID-19. Study background: There were acute and convalescent COVID-19 samples, and they came from the United States, Italy and Spain. T cells, B-cell-depleted T cells, or PBMCs provided the cDNA or gDNA that served as material.

Seattle participants joined during active infection and were tracked over time. Here immunoSEQ multiplex PCR was the method, and the copy in TCRdb shows in-frame clones only, minus some. This sample carries about 180,000 clones, 85% of them seen once, and the ten largest clones take 15% to 20%. V shed 5 bases, J shed 0 bases, and the junction held 13 bases outside the gene matches. The germline V gene encodes CDR1 SGHRS and CDR2 YFSETQ. The CDR3 loop spans 18 amino acids. The sequenced sample was peripheral blood. V usage is TRBV5-1 and J usage is TRBJ1-1, with 10 positions matching TRBD1. This clonotype originated in an older person with COVID-19, enrolled during active disease. The CDR3 spells CASRKDRDRGLLNTEAFF. The CDR3 DNA follows: TGCGCCAGCAGAAAAGACCGGGACAGGGGACTACTGAACACTGAAGCTTTCTTT.